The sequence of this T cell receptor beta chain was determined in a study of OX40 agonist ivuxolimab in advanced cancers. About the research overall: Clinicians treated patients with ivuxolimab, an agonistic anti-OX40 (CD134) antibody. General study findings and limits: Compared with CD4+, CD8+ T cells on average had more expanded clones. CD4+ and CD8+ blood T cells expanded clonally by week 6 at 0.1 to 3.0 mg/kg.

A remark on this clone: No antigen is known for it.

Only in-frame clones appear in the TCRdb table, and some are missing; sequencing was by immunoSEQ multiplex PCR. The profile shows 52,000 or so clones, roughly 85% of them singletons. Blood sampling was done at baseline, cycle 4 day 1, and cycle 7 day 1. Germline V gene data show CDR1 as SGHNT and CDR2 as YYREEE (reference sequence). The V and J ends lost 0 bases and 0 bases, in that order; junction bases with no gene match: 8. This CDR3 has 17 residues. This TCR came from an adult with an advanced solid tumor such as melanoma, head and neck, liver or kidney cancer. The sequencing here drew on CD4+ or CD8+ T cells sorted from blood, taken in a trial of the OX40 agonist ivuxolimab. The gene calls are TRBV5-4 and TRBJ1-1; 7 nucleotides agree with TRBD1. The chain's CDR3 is CASSLVGNRGLNTEAFF. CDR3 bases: TGTGCCAGCAGCTTGGTCGGTAACAGGGGTTTGAACACTGAAGCTTTCTTT. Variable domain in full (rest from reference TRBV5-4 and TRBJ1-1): ETGVTQSPTHLIKTRGQQVTLRCSSQSGHNTVSWYQQALGQGPQFIFQYYREEENGRGNFPPRFSGLQFPNYSSELNVNALELDDSALYLCASSLVGNRGLNTEAFFGQGTRLTVV.